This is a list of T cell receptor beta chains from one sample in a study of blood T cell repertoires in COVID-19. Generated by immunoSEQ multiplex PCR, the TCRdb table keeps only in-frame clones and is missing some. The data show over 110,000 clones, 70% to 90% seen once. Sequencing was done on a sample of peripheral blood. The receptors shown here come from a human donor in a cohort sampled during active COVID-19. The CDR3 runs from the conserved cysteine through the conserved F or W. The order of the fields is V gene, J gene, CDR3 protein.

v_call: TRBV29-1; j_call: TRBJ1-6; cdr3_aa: CSGRSPPGRGNSPLHF
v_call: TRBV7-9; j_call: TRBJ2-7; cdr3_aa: CASSFPGTNYEQYF
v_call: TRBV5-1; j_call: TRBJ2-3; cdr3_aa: CASSLTSGGLSTDTQYF
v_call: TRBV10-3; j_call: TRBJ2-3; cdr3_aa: CAISGRSPDTQYF
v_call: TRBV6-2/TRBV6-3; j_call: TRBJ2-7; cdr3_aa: CASSSRNREGGYEQYF
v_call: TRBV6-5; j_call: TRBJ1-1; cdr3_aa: CASSSGQTEAFF
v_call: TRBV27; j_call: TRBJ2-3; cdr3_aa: CASSSLLGQSTDTQYF
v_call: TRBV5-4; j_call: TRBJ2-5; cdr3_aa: CASSLVAEETQYF
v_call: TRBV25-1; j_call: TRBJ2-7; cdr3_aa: CASRPTTGQGGEQYF
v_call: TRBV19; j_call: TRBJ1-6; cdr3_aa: CASSIADRGYNSPLHF
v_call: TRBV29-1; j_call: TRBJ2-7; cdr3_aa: CSVEGSVSGRYEQYF
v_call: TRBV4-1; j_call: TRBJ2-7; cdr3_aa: CASSHTWGQSSYEQYF
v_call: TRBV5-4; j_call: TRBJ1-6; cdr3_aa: CASSLAGDRSSYNSPLHF
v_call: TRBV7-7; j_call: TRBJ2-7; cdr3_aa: CASSHPGQGREEQYF
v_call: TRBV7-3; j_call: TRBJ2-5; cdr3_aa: CASSEGGLAGETQYF
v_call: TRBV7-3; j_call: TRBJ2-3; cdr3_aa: CASSLMAGVYTDTQYF
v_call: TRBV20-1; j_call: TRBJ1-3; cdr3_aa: CSASLGPTIYF
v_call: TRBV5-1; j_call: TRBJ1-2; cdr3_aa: CASSAGANYGYTF
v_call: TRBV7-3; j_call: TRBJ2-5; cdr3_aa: CASSLVGGAGETQYF
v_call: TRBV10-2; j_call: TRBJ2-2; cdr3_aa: CASSDRGLITNTGELFF
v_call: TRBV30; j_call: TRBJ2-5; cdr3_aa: CAWSVRGGLQETQYF
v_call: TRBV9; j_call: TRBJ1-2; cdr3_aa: CASSSIYGYTF
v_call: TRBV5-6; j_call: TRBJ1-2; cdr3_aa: CASSPVGQGDYGYTF
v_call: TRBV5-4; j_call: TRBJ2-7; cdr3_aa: CASSFGAGGPYEQYF
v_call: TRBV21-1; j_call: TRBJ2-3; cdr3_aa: CASSSWGGSTDTQYF
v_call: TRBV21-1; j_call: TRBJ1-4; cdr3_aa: CARPQLSTNEKLFF
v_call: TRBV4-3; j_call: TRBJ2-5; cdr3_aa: CASSQGPSGGETQYF
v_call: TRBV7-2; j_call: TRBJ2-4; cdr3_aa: CASSVNLGRDIQYF
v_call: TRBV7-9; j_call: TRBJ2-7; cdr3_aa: CASSSNYEQYF
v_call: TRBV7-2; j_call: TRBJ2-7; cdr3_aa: CASSPSGGALREQYF
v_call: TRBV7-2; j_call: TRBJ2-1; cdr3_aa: CASSLGYSANDNEQFF
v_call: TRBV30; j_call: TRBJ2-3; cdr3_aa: CAHGPWRGDTQYF
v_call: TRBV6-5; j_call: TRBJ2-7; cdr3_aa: CASSYYTGTGVPEQYF
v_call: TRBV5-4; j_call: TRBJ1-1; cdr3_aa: CASSSGGTEAFF
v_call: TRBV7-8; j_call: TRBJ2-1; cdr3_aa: CASSSGLAGSSYNEQFF
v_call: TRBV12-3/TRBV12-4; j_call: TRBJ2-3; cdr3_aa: CASTGGADTQYF
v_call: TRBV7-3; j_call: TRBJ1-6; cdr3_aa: CASSSGNNSPLHF